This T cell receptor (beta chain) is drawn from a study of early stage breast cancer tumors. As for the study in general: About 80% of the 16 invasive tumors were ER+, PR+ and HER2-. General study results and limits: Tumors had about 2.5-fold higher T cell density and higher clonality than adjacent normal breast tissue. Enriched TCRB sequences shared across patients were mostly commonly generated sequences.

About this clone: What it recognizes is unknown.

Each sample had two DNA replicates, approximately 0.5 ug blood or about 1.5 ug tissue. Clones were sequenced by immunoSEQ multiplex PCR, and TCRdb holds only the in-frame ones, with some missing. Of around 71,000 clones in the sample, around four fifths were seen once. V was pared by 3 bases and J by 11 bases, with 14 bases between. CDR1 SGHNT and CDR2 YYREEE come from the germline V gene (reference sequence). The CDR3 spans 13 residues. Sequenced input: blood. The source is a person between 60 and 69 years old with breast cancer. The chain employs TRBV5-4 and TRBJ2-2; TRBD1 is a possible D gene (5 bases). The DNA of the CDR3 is TGTGCCAGCAGCTCTCGGCGGCAGGGTGAGCTGTTTTTT. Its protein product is CASSSRRQGELFF.